This T cell receptor (beta chain) is drawn from a study of Ad26.COV2.S vaccination and SARS-CoV-2 variants. Background on the study: Into the muscle, Ad26.COV2.S was dosed once or twice, 56 days apart. Study observations and caveats: Placebo recipients had lower spike-specific TCR breadth than vaccine recipients. Participants given vaccine showed non-spike TCR breadth similar to that of placebo recipients.

Here immunoSEQ multiplex PCR was the method, and the copy in TCRdb shows in-frame clones only, minus some. This sample has about 400,000 clones, with approximately 90% found just once. Worth noting for this clone: Antigen: not known.

Treatment of the sample: roughly 19 received Ad26.COV2.S at low or high dose, single or two shots; roughly 5 received placebo; per-sample allocation not given. On day 63 after the first injection, vaccine and placebo recipients gave samples. Vaccine was an Ad26 vector expressing Wuhan-strain SARS-CoV-2 spike. The sequence was collected from a person aged 18-60 years who received the Ad26.COV2.S COVID-19 vaccine or a placebo. Here the sequenced sample was peripheral blood, taken in a trial of Ad26.COV2.S vaccine versus placebo.

This chain's CDR3 is CAWSVLRGTNEKLFF. For the CDR3, the DNA is TGTGCCTGGAGTGTCCTGAGGGGAACTAATGAAAAACTGTTTTTT. The chain carries TRBV30 and TRBJ1-4, with TRBD1 as a possible D gene (5 bases). Per germline, CDR1 GTSNPN and CDR2 SVGIG (reference sequence). This CDR3 region has 15 residues. V lost 0 bases, J lost 1 base, and 9 bases lay in between.